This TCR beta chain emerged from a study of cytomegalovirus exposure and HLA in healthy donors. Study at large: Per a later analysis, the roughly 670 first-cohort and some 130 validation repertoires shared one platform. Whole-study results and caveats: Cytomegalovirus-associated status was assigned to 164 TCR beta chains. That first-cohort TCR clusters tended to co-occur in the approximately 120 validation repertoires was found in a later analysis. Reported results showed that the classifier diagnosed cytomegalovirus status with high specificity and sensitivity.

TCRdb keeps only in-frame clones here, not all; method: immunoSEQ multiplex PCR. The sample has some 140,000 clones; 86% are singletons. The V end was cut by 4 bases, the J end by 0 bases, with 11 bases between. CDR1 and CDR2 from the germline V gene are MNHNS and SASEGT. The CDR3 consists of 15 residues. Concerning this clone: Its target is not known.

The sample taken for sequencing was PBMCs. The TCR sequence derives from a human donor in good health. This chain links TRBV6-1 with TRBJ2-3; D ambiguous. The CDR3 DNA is TGTGCCAGCAGTGGTAGGCAGACTAGCACAGATACGCAGTATTTT. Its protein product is CASSGRQTSTDTQYF.